This passage covers 3 T cell receptor beta chains from one sample sequenced in a study of blood T cell repertoires in COVID-19. Clones were read by immunoSEQ multiplex PCR, and TCRdb kept only the in-frame ones, dropping some. The sample shows about 110,000 clones, over 70% of them seen only once. Sequencing was done on a sample of peripheral blood. These receptors were obtained from a human donor with acute or convalescent COVID-19. The donor label of this sample is uncertain.

The chain joins TRBV7-3 to TRBJ2-5, with 14 bases that match TRBD2. The V gene's germline CDR1 is SGHTA and CDR2 FQGTGA. The CDR3 consists of 15 residues. The trim removed 5 bases at V and 2 bases at J, leaving 1 base unmatched. The CDR3 here is CASSRTSGGQETQYF. The CDR3 bases are TGTGCCAGCAGCAGGACTAGCGGGGGGCAAGAGACCCAGTACTTC.

The chain uses TRBV30 and TRBJ1-2; TRBD1 might be the D (6 bases). CDR3 length equals 17 residues. The V end lost 4 bases, the J end lost 4 bases, and 25 bases lay between the germline ends. The V gene's germline CDR1 is GTSNPN and CDR2 SVGIG (reference sequence). In DNA, the CDR3 is TGTGCCTGGAACCCTGAGGGGGGGACAACTGGGGCCTATGGCTACACCTTC. It is translated as CAWNPEGGTTGAYGYTF. Full variable domain (missing parts from reference TRBV30 and TRBJ1-2): SQTIHQWPATLVQPVGSPLSLECTVEGTSNPNLYWYRQAAGRGLQLLFYSVGIGQISSEVPQNLSASRPQDRQFILSSKKLLLSDSGFYLCAWNPEGGTTGAYGYTFGSGTRLTVV.

This chain links TRBV6-5 with TRBJ1-1; 7 bases map to TRBD1. With 7 bases clipped from V and 8 bases from J, the junction kept 4 bases outside the gene matches. This CDR3 is built from 11 residues. Per the germline V gene, CDR1 is MNHEY and CDR2 is SVGAGI. DNA of the CDR3: TGTGCCAGCATGCTGGACAGGGAAGCTTTCTTT. It codes for CASMLDREAFF.